The source of this TCR beta chain is a study of beta chain features in type 1 diabetes (dated by TCRdb to between 2018 and 2020). Notes on the research overall: No differences in mean age, gender distribution, total cell number or subset yield were found between patients and healthy donors. Regulatory and stem cell-like memory subsets were obtained from only 8 patients and roughly 8 healthy donors, while naive and central memory subsets were obtained from all 30 or so donors. In the study, recently diagnosed type 1 diabetes patients and matched healthy donors were compared on the TCRB repertoires of their sorted circulating CD4+ T cell subsets. A total of roughly 100 million sorted cells were examined across all samples, and a strong correlation was observed between cell number per subset and RNA yield.

Beyond this particular receptor, the publication reports: Because cDNA was sequenced instead of genomic DNA, activated cells with high expression could be over-represented, although the groups did not differ in activation or CD3 levels. Naive, central memory and regulatory TCRB repertoires appeared to be more similar among patients than among healthy donors. Shorter templates might have been favored by PCR, but patient and control samples were amplified and corrected together, so both groups would have been affected equally by any skew. Only small numbers of individuals were included in the HLA sub-analyses, which left unresolved whether HLA type had any influence on TCRB rearrangement. Fewer insertions and more nucleotide deletions at VDJ recombination sites were observed in patients with type 1 diabetes, implying thymic rearrangement abnormalities. A moderate but significant shortening of TCRB CDR3 length was observed in type 1 diabetes patients in all four CD4+ subsets.

All of the isolated RNA was reverse transcribed with the High Capacity cDNA Reverse Transcription Kit, so expressed TCRB transcripts were sequenced. Deep immunoSEQ sequencing was performed on naive, central memory and regulatory T cell samples, with an average of roughly 3.5 million total reads per sample. After sorted cells were lysed in RLT buffer, RNA was extracted with DNase-treated RNeasy Micro or Mini kits, with the choice depending on cell number. Each cell subset was processed separately to prevent cross-contamination, with patient and healthy donor samples processed together. The immunoSEQ multiplex PCR was used to amplify TCRB sequences from cDNA, generating 87-bp fragments that spanned the CDR3 region. Sequencing of the amplicons was performed on the Illumina HiSeq platform. The source study handled its data this way. PCR bias was computationally corrected using synthetic template baselines, reads within Hamming distance 2 were collapsed, and singletons that could not be merged were discarded. Reads were aligned to IMGT to assign V, D and J genes, CDR3 length, and insertions or deletions at six rearrangement sites. Within each subset, clonotype counts were normalized to the number of sorted cells before true diversity and Gini coefficients were calculated with the tcR R package. Repertoire sharing was quantified using the overlap coefficient calculated on TCRB nucleotide sequences. Out-of-frame TCRB sequences from naive cells were analyzed as a proxy for the pre-selection repertoire. As stored in TCRdb, this immuneACCESS dataset retains in-frame rearrangements with V and J assigned. A fraction of the clones does not appear; measured against another copy, unresolved V genes explain less than half of the discrepancy, and the remainder lacks a known reason. Clonal size and the V and J genes are those of that table, whereas D and trimming came from the DNA. This sample comprises a few hundred thousand clones, about 15% of them detected only once. In total, the top ten clones hold about 0.018% of the sample.

Each donor gave one peripheral blood draw, averaging roughly 100 mL, which was collected into heparinised tubes. A BD FACSAria II and a panel including CD45RO, CCR7, CD25, CD127, CD95 and CD27 were used to sort naive, central memory, regulatory and stem cell-like memory CD4+ T cells. Every sorted population had a purity above 95%. Right away, PBMCs were isolated by Lymphoprep density gradient centrifugation and were stained directly, with no culture step. Samples were stained and sorted in pairs, with one healthy donor and one patient per experiment, so that batch effects were minimized. In this sample, this clone turned up a few times. It lacks a known antigen. No base-level quality is on record; no much larger clone is a single base apart. The CDR3 contains 15 residues, cysteine and phenylalanine counted. Left in the record is the CDR3 DNA by itself, 45 bases read in frame from the first base. Based on the germline V gene, the CDR1 and CDR2 sequences are SGHDN and FVKESK. The germline V and J ends show losses of 0 bases and 6 bases respectively, and no gene match explains 8 bases of the junction.

This TCR came from a woman aged 18-29 years in good health. Recombination joined TRBV14 with TRBJ2-7, and 7 bases in between align with TRBD2. The sequenced sample was naive CD4+ T cells from blood. This specimen's cell subset or site label, per the study, means: true naive CD4+ T cells. The DNA sequence reads TGTGCCAGCAGCCAAGAACTGAAGCGGGACGCCGAGCAGTACTTC. Its translation is CASSQELKRDAEQYF.